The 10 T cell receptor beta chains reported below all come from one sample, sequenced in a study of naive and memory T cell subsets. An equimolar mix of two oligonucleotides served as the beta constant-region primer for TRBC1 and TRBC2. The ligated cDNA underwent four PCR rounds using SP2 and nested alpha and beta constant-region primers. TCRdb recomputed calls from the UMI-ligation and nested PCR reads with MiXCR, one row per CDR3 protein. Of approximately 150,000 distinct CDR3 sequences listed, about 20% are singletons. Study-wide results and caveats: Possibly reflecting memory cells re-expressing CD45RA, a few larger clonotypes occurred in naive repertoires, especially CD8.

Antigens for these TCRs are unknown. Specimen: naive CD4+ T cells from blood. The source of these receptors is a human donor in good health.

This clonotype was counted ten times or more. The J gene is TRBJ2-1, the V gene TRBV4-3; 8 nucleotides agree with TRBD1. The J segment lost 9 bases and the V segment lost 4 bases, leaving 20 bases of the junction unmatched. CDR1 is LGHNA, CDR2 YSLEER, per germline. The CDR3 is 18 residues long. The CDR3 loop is CASSLNRFPRGRKSEQFF. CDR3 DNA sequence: TGCGCCAGCAGCCTCAATCGATTCCCCAGGGGGCGCAAAAGTGAGCAGTTCTTC.

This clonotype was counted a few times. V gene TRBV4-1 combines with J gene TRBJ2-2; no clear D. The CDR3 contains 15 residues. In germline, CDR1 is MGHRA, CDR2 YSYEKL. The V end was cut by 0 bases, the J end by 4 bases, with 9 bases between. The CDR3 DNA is TGCGCCAGCAGCCAAGAACCTGGGTTCACCGGGGAGCTGTTTTTT. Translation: CASSQEPGFTGELFF.

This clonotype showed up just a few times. CDR3 residues: CASSWDRDSPLHF. As DNA, the CDR3 is TGCGCCAGCAGTTGGGACAGAGATTCACCCCTCCACTTT. V is TRBV10-1 and J is TRBJ1-6; 7 positions match TRBD1. The V gene's germline CDR1 is WNHNN and CDR2 SYGVQD (reference sequence). V lost 5 bases to trimming and J lost 8 bases; unmatched junction nucleotides: 3. The CDR3 consists of 13 residues.

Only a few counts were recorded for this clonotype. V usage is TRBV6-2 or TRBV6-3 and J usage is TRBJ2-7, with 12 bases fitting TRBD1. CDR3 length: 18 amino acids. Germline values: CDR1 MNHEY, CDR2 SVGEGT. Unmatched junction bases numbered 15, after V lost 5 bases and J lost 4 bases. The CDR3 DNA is TGTGCCAGCAGTACTCGGGGACAGGGGGCATCCGTGAAGTACGAGCAGTACTTC. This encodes CASSTRGQGASVKYEQYF.

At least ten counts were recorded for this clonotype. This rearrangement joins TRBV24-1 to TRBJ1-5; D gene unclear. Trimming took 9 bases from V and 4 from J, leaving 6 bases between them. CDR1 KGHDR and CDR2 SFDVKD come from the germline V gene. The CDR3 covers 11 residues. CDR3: CATLKNQPQHF. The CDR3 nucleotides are TGTGCCACCTTGAAAAATCAGCCCCAGCATTTT.

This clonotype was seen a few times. The CDR3 is CAGGRGRGLPGAMNTEAFF. In DNA form, the CDR3 reads TGTGCCGGAGGAAGGGGCAGGGGTCTTCCGGGAGCCATGAACACTGAAGCTTTCTTT. This chain joins TRBV6-2 or TRBV6-3 and TRBJ1-1, with a tentative D call TRBD1 (6 bases). Trimming removed 11 bases from V and 0 bases from J, with 31 bases in between. The CDR3 runs to 19 residues. The germline V gene encodes CDR1 MNHEY and CDR2 SVGEGT.

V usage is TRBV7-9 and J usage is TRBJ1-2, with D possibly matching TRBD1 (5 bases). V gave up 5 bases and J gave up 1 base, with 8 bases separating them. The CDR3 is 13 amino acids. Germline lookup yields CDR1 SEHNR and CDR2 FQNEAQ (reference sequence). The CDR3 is CASSDSLNYGYTF. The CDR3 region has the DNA TGTGCCAGCAGCGACAGCCTTAACTATGGCTACACCTTC.

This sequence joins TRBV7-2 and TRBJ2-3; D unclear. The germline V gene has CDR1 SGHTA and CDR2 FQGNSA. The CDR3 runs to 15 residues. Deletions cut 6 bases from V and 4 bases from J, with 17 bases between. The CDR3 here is CASSLLGPLADTQYF. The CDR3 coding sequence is TGTGCCAGCAGTCTCCTGGGCCCCCTGGCAGATACGCAGTATTTT.

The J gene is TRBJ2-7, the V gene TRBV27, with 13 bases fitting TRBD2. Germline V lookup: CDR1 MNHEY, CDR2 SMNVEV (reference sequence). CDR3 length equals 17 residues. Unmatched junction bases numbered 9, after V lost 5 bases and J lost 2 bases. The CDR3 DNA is TGTGCCAGCAGTATCGGACTAGCGGGAGTACCGACCTACGAGCAGTACTTC. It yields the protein CASSIGLAGVPTYEQYF.

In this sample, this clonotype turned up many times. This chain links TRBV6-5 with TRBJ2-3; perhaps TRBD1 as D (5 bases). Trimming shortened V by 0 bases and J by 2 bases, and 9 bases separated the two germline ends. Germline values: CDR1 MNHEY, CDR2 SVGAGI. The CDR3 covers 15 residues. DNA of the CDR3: TGTGCCAGCAGTTACTCAGGGGCATTCACAGATACGCAGTATTTT. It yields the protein CASSYSGAFTDTQYF.